This T cell receptor (beta chain) was sequenced for a study of cytomegalovirus exposure and HLA in healthy donors. The PCR made use of 60 Vbeta and 13 Jbeta primers. Only in-frame clones appear in the TCRdb table, and some are missing; sequencing was by immunoSEQ multiplex PCR. The sample carries about 86,000 clones, about 70% recorded once. This clone was seen only once. V trimming: 2 bases; J trimming: 7 bases; junction bases outside the gene matches: 8. CDR1 and CDR2 from the germline V gene are SGDLS and YYNGEE. The CDR3 is made up of 14 amino acids. The chain joins TRBV9 to TRBJ2-7; 8 positions agree with TRBD2. Input material: PBMCs. The TCR originated in a man aged 55 to 70 in good health and CMV-seronegative. Written as DNA, the CDR3 is TGTGCCAGCAGCGTTGGCGGGGGGCTAGGGGAGCAGTACTTC. Residues: CASSVGGGLGEQYF.